A single sample is the source of the 28 T cell receptor beta chains below, sequenced in a study of vaccination and CD4 T cells after COVID-19. Once obtained from cultured CD4+ T cells, the DNA was sequenced using the Oncomine TCR Beta short-read assay. Each CDR3 protein is one row after TCRdb ran MiXCR on the PCR reads. Among thousands of distinct CDR3 sequences listed, 61% were seen once. Indicated treatment: roughly 10-day PBMC culture with coronavirus spike peptide pools or control peptides (ViraFEST assay). What these receptors recognize is not known. Sequencing input: CD4+ T cells from blood, cultured in vitro. These receptors were taken from a human donor who had recovered from COVID-19.

The genes are TRBV7-9 and TRBJ1-1, with D hard to call. The CDR3 extends over 11 amino acids. The germline V gene has CDR1 SEHNR and CDR2 FQNEAQ (reference sequence). Trimming took 3 bases from V and 3 from J, leaving 2 bases between them. The CDR3 nucleotides are TGTGCCAGCAGCTTCGACACTGAAGCTTTCTTT. Residues: CASSFDTEAFF.

The rearrangement uses TRBV20-1 and TRBJ1-5; no clear D gene. In germline, CDR1 is DFQATT, CDR2 SNEGSKA (reference sequence). This CDR3 contains 17 residues. Trimming shortened V by 0 bases and J by 0 bases, and 15 bases separated the two germline ends. CDR3 coding DNA: TGCAGTGCTAGAGATCTTTCGGGCACACCTAGCAATCAGCCCCAGCATTTT. It codes for CSARDLSGTPSNQPQHF.

This clonotype appeared a few times. The rearrangement joins TRBV19 to TRBJ1-5; possibly TRBD1 for D (5 bases). Germline lookup yields CDR1 LNHDA and CDR2 SQIVND (reference sequence). Trimming took off 8 bases at V and 7 bases at J, with 15 bases between the two ends. The CDR3 has 13 amino acids. CDR3 sequence: CASQAQGLQPQHF. The CDR3 bases are TGTGCCAGTCAAGCGCAGGGACTGCAGCCCCAGCATTTT.

The gene calls are TRBV7-9 and TRBJ1-1, with 7 bases matching TRBD1. Unmatched junction bases numbered 8, after V lost 2 bases and J lost 5 bases. Germline-derived CDR1 and CDR2 are SEHNR and FQNEAQ (reference sequence). There are 15 residues in the CDR3. CDR3 DNA: TGTGCCAGCAGCTTACCGCCCAGGGGGGGGACTGAAGCTTTCTTT. Encoded protein: CASSLPPRGGTEAFF. The full variable domain, completed using reference TRBV7-9 and TRBJ1-1, is DTGVSQNPRHKITKRGQNVTFRCDPISEHNRLYWYRQTLGQGPEFLTYFQNEAQLEKSRLLSDRFSAERPKGSFSTLEIQRTEQGDSAMYLCASSLPPRGGTEAFFGQGTRLTVV.

The rearrangement links TRBV5-8 to TRBJ2-2; 10 positions match TRBD1. J gave up 4 bases and V 6 bases, and 12 bases lay outside the gene matches. From germline, CDR1 is SGHTS and CDR2 YDEGEE. CDR3 length: 17 residues. Here the CDR3 DNA reads TGTGCCAGCAACGACCGGGACAGGGGCCAGGTCACCGGGGAGCTGTTTTTT. Translation gives CASNDRDRGQVTGELFF.

The V and J genes are TRBV30 and TRBJ1-1; D may be TRBD1 (5 bases). V lost 4 bases, J lost 4 bases, and 10 bases lay in between. This CDR3 region has 12 residues. CDR1 and CDR2 from the germline V gene are GTSNPN and SVGIG (reference sequence). CDR3 amino acids: CAWMRDSTEAFF. The CDR3 nucleotides are TGTGCCTGGATGCGAGACAGCACTGAAGCTTTCTTT.

The CDR3 sequence: CASRLGDTQYF. The CDR3 DNA sequence: TGTGCCAGCAGATTGGGAGATACGCAGTATTTT. The rearrangement uses TRBV6-1 and TRBJ2-3; D not resolved. The V end lost 6 bases, the J end lost 5 bases, and 6 bases lay between the germline ends. Germline V gives CDR1 MNHNS, CDR2 SASEGT. The CDR3 has 11 residues.

This chain links TRBV20-1 with TRBJ2-5; D remains ambiguous. The length of the CDR3 is 14 residues. Looked up from germline, CDR1 is DFQATT and CDR2 is SNEGSKA (reference sequence). Trimming removed 0 bases at V and 4 bases at J, with 12 bases between. CDR3 loop: CSARDPLSPETQYF. As DNA, the CDR3 is TGCAGTGCTAGAGATCCCCTCTCCCCAGAGACCCAGTACTTC.

Within the sample, this clonotype is medium-sized. The chain has TRBV5-1 and TRBJ1-1; the D is unclear. CDR1 and CDR2 from the germline V gene are SGHRS and YFSETQ. V lost 4 bases, J lost 7 bases, and 17 bases lay in between. This CDR3 has 14 amino acids. The CDR3: CASSGWGGSVEAFF. The CDR3 DNA sequence: TGCGCCAGCAGCGGCTGGGGAGGCTCGGTTGAAGCTTTCTTT. The variable domain in full, completed from reference TRBV5-1 and TRBJ1-1, reads KAGVTQTPRYLIKTRGQQVTLSCSPISGHRSVSWYQQTPGQGLQFLFEYFSETQRNKGNFPGRFSGRQFSNSRSEMNVSTLELGDSALYLCASSGWGGSVEAFFGQGTRLTVV.

This clonotype was detected only a few times. Mismatch with germline at one junction end may stem from a read error. The chain uses TRBV7-7 and TRBJ1-6; D unresolved. In germline, CDR1 is SSHAT, CDR2 FNYEAQ (reference sequence). The CDR3 consists of 15 residues. The chain's CDR3 is CASSLSSASDSPLHF. The CDR3 nucleotides read TGTGCTAGCAGCCTCTCGTCGGCTTCGGATTCACCCCTCCACTTT. The full variable domain, in which reference TRBV7-7 and TRBJ1-6 provide the parts outside the CDR3, is GAGVSQSPRYKVTKRGQDVTLRCDPISSHATLYWYQQALGQGPEFLTYFNYEAQPDKSGLPSDRFSAERPEGSISTLTIQRTEQRDSAMYRCASSLSSASDSPLHFGNGTRLTVT.

The sample holds a few counts of this clonotype. V and J are TRBV6-1 and TRBJ1-2, with 10 bases fitting TRBD1. CDR1 MNHNS and CDR2 SASEGT come from the germline V gene. The CDR3 is made up of 13 amino acids. After removal of 3 bases from V and 7 bases from J, the junction contained 2 bases not matched to a gene. The CDR3 here is CASSERTGGGYTF. The CDR3 nucleotides are TGTGCCAGCAGTGAGAGGACAGGGGGTGGCTACACCTTC.

The rearrangement links TRBV7-9 to TRBJ2-1; D unresolved. Looked up from germline, CDR1 is SEHNR and CDR2 is FQNEAQ (reference sequence). The CDR3 has 14 amino acids. V lost 1 base to trimming and J lost 7 bases, with 11 bases between them. CDR3 DNA sequence: TGTGCCAGCAGCTTAGGATTTGTTGAAAATGAGCAGTTCTTC. This translates into CASSLGFVENEQFF.

V gene TRBV20-1 combines with J gene TRBJ1-5; D uncertain. Looked up from germline, CDR1 is DFQATT and CDR2 is SNEGSKA (reference sequence). Between the trimmed V and J ends, which lost 3 bases and 1 base, there was a span of 10 bases. This CDR3 has 14 residues. The CDR3 DNA reads TGCAGTGCTAGTGTGGGGTTCAGCAATCAGCCCCAGCATTTT. It translates to CSASVGFSNQPQHF.

The gene calls are TRBV28 and TRBJ2-2; D is undetermined. Germline assignment: CDR1 MDHEN and CDR2 SYDVKM. This CDR3 is built from 15 residues. Trimming cost V 5 bases and J 6 bases, with 16 bases left between them. The CDR3, as DNA: TGTGCCAGCAGTCCCCCCTCCCCTGGGCCCGGGGAGCTGTTTTTT. This translates into CASSPPSPGPGELFF.

The chain carries TRBV6-5 and TRBJ2-3; TRBD1 matches 7 bases. V lost 4 bases and J lost 4; bases outside the gene matches: 17. This CDR3 contains 18 residues. Per the germline V gene, CDR1 is MNHEY and CDR2 is SVGAGI. The CDR3 DNA reads as TGTGCCAGCAGTTGGCGACAGGGCAAGGTAACAGCGGCAGATACGCAGTATTTT. Residues: CASSWRQGKVTAADTQYF.

The rearrangement links TRBV10-3 to TRBJ1-1; weak D call: TRBD1 (5 bases). Trimming stripped 8 bases from V and 3 bases from J, with 25 bases between. This CDR3 spans 17 amino acids. Germline V lookup: CDR1 ENHRY, CDR2 SYGVKD. The CDR3 protein is CAIRPPEGTLGDTEAFF. CDR3 coding DNA: TGTGCCATCCGACCTCCCGAGGGGACCTTGGGGGACACTGAAGCTTTCTTT.

The V gene is TRBV20-1, the J gene TRBJ1-6; 9 bases map to TRBD1. The CDR3 covers 14 residues. Trimming at V came to 5 bases and at J to 5 bases, leaving 4 bases not matched to a gene. Germline loops: CDR1 DFQATT, CDR2 SNEGSKA (reference sequence). In DNA, the CDR3 is TGCAGTGCTGGGGACAGGGCGAATAATTCACCCCTCCACTTT. This translates into CSAGDRANNSPLHF.

The V call is TRBV20-1, the J call TRBJ2-1; 11 bases agree with TRBD2. This CDR3 comprises 14 residues. Trimming took 6 bases from V and 3 from J; bases not matched to a gene: 4. CDR1 is DFQATT, CDR2 SNEGSKA, per germline (reference sequence). The CDR3 sequence is CSAAGLAGYNEQFF. DNA for the CDR3: TGCAGTGCGGCCGGACTAGCGGGCTACAATGAGCAGTTCTTC.

The chain carries TRBV7-8 and TRBJ1-5; the D is unclear. V was trimmed by 1 base and J by 2 bases, leaving 9 bases between them. The CDR3 is 15 amino acids. Germline-derived CDR1 and CDR2 are SGHVS and FQNEAQ. Written as DNA, the CDR3 is TGTGCCAGCAGCTTAGATCTGGGCGGCAATCAGCCCCAGCATTTT. Translation gives CASSLDLGGNQPQHF.

V gene TRBV15 combines with J gene TRBJ1-2; no definite D call. CDR1 is LNHNV and CDR2 is YYDKDF in the germline V gene (reference sequence). V gave up 3 bases and J gave up 2 bases, with 7 bases separating them. This CDR3 is built from 13 residues. This chain's CDR3 is CATSSPWNYGYTF. CDR3 nucleotide sequence: TGTGCCACCAGCAGTCCTTGGAACTATGGCTACACCTTC.

The sample holds one count of this clonotype. J is TRBJ2-7 and V is TRBV20-1, with D perhaps TRBD1 (5 bases). Germline assignment: CDR1 DFQATT and CDR2 SNEGSKA (reference sequence). The CDR3 consists of 11 residues. V was shortened by 3 bases and J by 6 bases, with 9 bases between the two germline ends. CDR3 sequence (DNA): TGCAGTGCTAGGCGGCAGGGCGAGCAGTACTTC. It codes for CSARRQGEQYF.

The chain uses TRBV18 and TRBJ1-2; the match to TRBD1 covers 9 bases. Per the germline V gene, CDR1 is KGHSH and CDR2 is LQKENI. CDR3 length equals 13 residues. J gave up 6 bases and V 3 bases, and 2 bases lay outside the gene matches. The CDR3 reads CASSPGDRDGYTF. CDR3 nucleotide sequence: TGTGCCAGCTCACCGGGGGACAGGGATGGCTACACCTTC. Combining the CDR3 with reference TRBV18 and TRBJ1-2 gives the whole variable domain NAGVMQNPRHLVRRRGQEARLRCSPMKGHSHVYWYRQLPEEGLKFMVYLQKENIIDESGMPKERFSAEFPKEGPSILRIQQVVRGDSAAYFCASSPGDRDGYTFGSGTRLTVV.

Only one count was recorded for this clonotype. V gene TRBV6-2 or TRBV6-3 combines with J gene TRBJ2-3; no firm D call. This CDR3 comprises 14 residues. CDR1 MNHEY and CDR2 SVGEGT come from the germline V gene. The ends were cut back, 5 bases at V and 4 bases at J, with 13 bases in the middle. CDR3 coding DNA: TGTGCCAGCAGTGGAAGCCGAGAGGCAGATACGCAGTATTTT. This gives the protein CASSGSREADTQYF.

The V gene is TRBV6-2 or TRBV6-3, the J gene TRBJ2-3; possible D gene TRBD2, 5 bases. The CDR3 contains 14 residues. CDR1 is MNHEY and CDR2 is SVGEGT in the germline V gene. Trimming shortened V by 1 base and J by 2 bases, and 7 bases separated the two germline ends. The CDR3 DNA reads TGTGCCAGCAGTTACTGGGAGCCCACAGATACGCAGTATTTT. This translates into CASSYWEPTDTQYF.

This clonotype was seen just once. The V gene is TRBV21-1, the J gene TRBJ2-7. TRBV21-1 is noted as a pseudogene. The length of the CDR3 is 14 residues. The chain's CDR3 is CASSGKQSSYEQYF. CDR3 bases: TGTGCCAGCAGCGGAAAACAGAGCTCCTACGAGCAGTACTTC.

The rearrangement links TRBV12-3 or TRBV12-4 to TRBJ1-5; tentatively, D is TRBD1 (6 bases). CDR3 size: 18 residues. V lost 2 bases and J 1 base, leaving 18 bases between the germline ends. The CDR3 sequence is CASSLSGGGAGSNQPQHF. The DNA of the CDR3 is TGTGCCAGCAGTTTATCAGGTGGGGGGGCGGGCAGCAATCAGCCCCAGCATTTT.

This clonotype has only a few counts. The chain combines TRBV20-1 with TRBJ1-5, with no clear D. Germline CDR1 and CDR2: DFQATT and SNEGSKA (reference sequence). Between the trimmed V and J ends, which lost 5 bases and 4 bases, there was a span of 9 bases. CDR3 length: 12 amino acids. This chain's CDR3 is CSASSTNQPQHF. The CDR3 bases are TGCAGTGCTTCCTCCACAAATCAGCCCCAGCATTTT.

The rearrangement links TRBV7-9 to TRBJ1-4, with D perhaps matching TRBD1 (5 bases). Per germline, CDR1 SEHNR and CDR2 FQNEAQ (reference sequence). The V gene lost 3 bases and the J gene lost 13 bases, with 15 bases spanning the gap. This CDR3 is built from 13 residues. As DNA, the CDR3 is TGTGCCAGCAGCTTCGGGACTGTGTCGGGACTGTTTTTT. It encodes CASSFGTVSGLFF.